Sequencing of this T cell receptor beta chain was carried out in a study of OX40 agonist ivuxolimab in advanced cancers. Study context: The dose-escalation group included hepatocellular carcinoma, melanoma, renal cell carcinoma and head and neck cancer. Points from the study as a whole: Expanded clones were, on average, more numerous in CD8+ T cells than in CD4+.

This clone was recorded once. The antigen is not known. This table comes from immunoSEQ multiplex PCR, and its TCRdb copy is limited to in-frame clones, with some not included. The sample has more than 75,000 clones; around 85% are singletons. CDR3 length: 15 amino acids. The J segment lost 0 bases and the V segment lost 4 bases, leaving 2 bases of the junction unmatched. CDR1 KGHSH and CDR2 LQKENI come from the germline V gene. Autoimmune disease history or systemic immunosuppression was exclusionary. The genes are TRBV18 and TRBJ2-2; 7 bases align to TRBD1. The sequenced sample was CD4+ or CD8+ T cells sorted from blood, obtained in a trial of the OX40 agonist ivuxolimab. The TCR was taken from an adult with an advanced solid tumor such as melanoma, head and neck, liver or kidney cancer. CDR3: CASSLDRTNTGELFF. The CDR3 region has the DNA TGTGCCAGCTCACTGGACAGGACGAACACCGGGGAGCTGTTTTTT.